Listed here is a single TCR beta chain. Clones were sequenced by immunoSEQ multiplex PCR, and TCRdb holds only the in-frame ones, with some missing. The sample includes about 56,000 clones, roughly 95% seen only once; the top ten take 2.5% to 3.5%. CDR1 SGHAT and CDR2 FQNNGV come from the germline V gene. CDR3 length: 14 amino acids. V gave up 6 bases and J gave up 8 bases; unmatched junction bases: 9. This entry comes from a study of technical replicates of blood from a handful of donors. The TCR was taken from a human donor in good health. Some clones in this sample may be carry-over from other donors' samples. The gene calls are TRBV11-2 and TRBJ2-3, with 9 nucleotides matching TRBD2. Source material: PBMCs. The CDR3 loop is CASRAGLAGSTQYF. CDR3 in DNA: TGTGCCAGCAGGGCCGGTCTAGCGGGGTCTACGCAGTATTTT. Drawing the rest from reference TRBV11-2 and TRBJ2-3, the complete variable domain is EAGVAQSPRYKIIEKRQSVAFWCNPISGHATLYWYQQILGQGPKLLIQFQNNGVVDDSQLPKDRFSAERLKGVDSTLKIQPAKLEDSAVYLCASRAGLAGSTQYFGPGTRLTVL.